This is a list of T cell receptor beta chains from one sample in a study of shared clonotypes between healthy human individuals. Data came from immunoSEQ multiplex PCR; TCRdb stores just in-frame clones and leaves some out. Altogether about 1,800,000 clones are present, about 95% being singletons, with the ten largest covering around 1%. The sequenced material came from naive CD8+ T cells sorted from blood. The receptors come from a man younger than 35 in good health. Each CDR3 is given with its conserved first and last residue. The D gene is left open where the match is weak. Expanded clones are given a class, and other clones once, few, many or no size at all.

CDR3 DNA: TGTGCCAGCAGTGAAAGCCAGGGGTGGTATGAAAAACTGTTTTTT
CDR3 protein: CASSESQGWYEKLFF
J gene: TRBJ1-4
clone size: -
V gene: TRBV6-1
D gene: -

CDR3 DNA: TGTGCCAGCAAACTTTTACGGGGGGCGAACACTGAAGCTTTCTTT
CDR3 protein: CASKLLRGANTEAFF
J gene: TRBJ1-1
clone size: -
V gene: TRBV27
D gene: -

CDR3 DNA: TGTGCCAGCAGCTGGGACGAGAATTCACCCCTCCACTTT
CDR3 protein: CASSWDENSPLHF
J gene: TRBJ1-6
clone size: -
V gene: TRBV5-8
D gene: -

CDR3 DNA: TGTGCCAGCAGCGGTACAGGGTGGGGGGGTTATGGCTACACCTTC
CDR3 protein: CASSGTGWGGYGYTF
J gene: TRBJ1-2
clone size: -
V gene: TRBV7-9
D gene: -

CDR3 DNA: TGCAGCGTTGAAGATAGGGATGAAGAATCCTATAATTCACCCCTCCACTTT
CDR3 protein: CSVEDRDEESYNSPLHF
J gene: TRBJ1-6
clone size: -
V gene: TRBV29-1
D gene: -

CDR3 DNA: TGCGCCAGCAGATCAGGGACTAGCGGGAGTTTGCAAGAGACCCAGTACTTC
CDR3 protein: CASRSGTSGSLQETQYF
J gene: TRBJ2-5
clone size: -
V gene: TRBV5-1
D gene: TRBD2

CDR3 DNA: TGTGCCAGCCACAGGGGCGGCACTGAAGCTTTCTTT
CDR3 protein: CASHRGGTEAFF
J gene: TRBJ1-1
clone size: -
V gene: TRBV27
D gene: TRBD1

CDR3 DNA: TGTGCCAGCAGTTCCACCCTTGGGACTCTCCAGGAGACCCAGTACTTC
CDR3 protein: CASSSTLGTLQETQYF
J gene: TRBJ2-5
clone size: -
V gene: TRBV6-6
D gene: -

CDR3 DNA: TGTGCCAGCAGCTTGTTCCAAGGCCAGCCCCAGCATTTT
CDR3 protein: CASSLFQGQPQHF
J gene: TRBJ1-5
clone size: -
V gene: TRBV5-6
D gene: -

CDR3 DNA: TGCGCCAGCAGCCAAGATGGGTGGCGGGAGACGCAGTATTTT
CDR3 protein: CASSQDGWRETQYF
J gene: TRBJ2-3
clone size: once
V gene: TRBV4-3
D gene: TRBD2

CDR3 DNA: TGCGCCAGCAGCGACACCGGGACCCAGGTGGTGGATGAGCAGTTCTTC
CDR3 protein: CASSDTGTQVVDEQFF
J gene: TRBJ2-1
clone size: -
V gene: TRBV5-1
D gene: -

CDR3 DNA: TGTGCCAGTACCCTGGGGGCTAACACTGAAGCTTTCTTT
CDR3 protein: CASTLGANTEAFF
J gene: TRBJ1-1
clone size: -
V gene: TRBV19
D gene: -

CDR3 DNA: TGTGCCAGCAGCTTAGCCGGGGGGGGGCAAGAGACCCAGTACTTC
CDR3 protein: CASSLAGGGQETQYF
J gene: TRBJ2-5
clone size: -
V gene: TRBV7-6
D gene: TRBD2

CDR3 DNA: TGTGCCAGCAGTTCACTAGCGGGAGCTATCGACAATGAGCAGTTCTTC
CDR3 protein: CASSSLAGAIDNEQFF
J gene: TRBJ2-1
clone size: -
V gene: TRBV27
D gene: TRBD2

CDR3 DNA: TGTGCCAGCAGCTTCGGGGGGTTCCAAGAGACCCAGTACTTC
CDR3 protein: CASSFGGFQETQYF
J gene: TRBJ2-5
clone size: -
V gene: TRBV5-6
D gene: TRBD2

CDR3 DNA: TGTGCCAGCAGCCCCCGACTGGACCCCTACGAGCAGTACTTC
CDR3 protein: CASSPRLDPYEQYF
J gene: TRBJ2-7
clone size: -
V gene: TRBV7-6
D gene: -

CDR3 DNA: TGTGCCAGCAGTTTACTAGCGGGGGGGCTCTCCTACAATGAGCAGTTCTTC
CDR3 protein: CASSLLAGGLSYNEQFF
J gene: TRBJ2-1
clone size: -
V gene: TRBV27
D gene: TRBD2

CDR3 DNA: TGTGCCAGCAGTCTCTGGACAGGGTTCGCGAACACCGGGGAGCTGTTTTTT
CDR3 protein: CASSLWTGFANTGELFF
J gene: TRBJ2-2
clone size: -
V gene: TRBV28
D gene: TRBD1

CDR3 DNA: TGTGCCAGCAGCTTAGGGGGAAGGGTACTCAGGAACACTGAAGCTTTCTTT
CDR3 protein: CASSLGGRVLRNTEAFF
J gene: TRBJ1-1
clone size: -
V gene: TRBV7-9
D gene: -

CDR3 DNA: TGTGCCAGCAGCCTACCACTGGGACAGGGGGGGCTGTTTTTT
CDR3 protein: CASSLPLGQGGLFF
J gene: TRBJ2-2
clone size: -
V gene: TRBV7-9
D gene: TRBD1

CDR3 DNA: TGTGCCAGCAGTTTCGGGACAGATAGCAATCAGCCCCAGCATTTT
CDR3 protein: CASSFGTDSNQPQHF
J gene: TRBJ1-5
clone size: -
V gene: TRBV11-2
D gene: TRBD1

CDR3 DNA: TGTGCCAGCAGCCAGACCTTCGCTGCACCCACAGATACGCAGTATTTT
CDR3 protein: CASSQTFAAPTDTQYF
J gene: TRBJ2-3
clone size: -
V gene: TRBV7-9
D gene: -

CDR3 DNA: TGTGCCAGCAGCCCGGACGTAGCGGGAGGGCACGACGGGGAGCTGTTTTTT
CDR3 protein: CASSPDVAGGHDGELFF
J gene: TRBJ2-2
clone size: -
V gene: TRBV5-6
D gene: TRBD2

CDR3 DNA: TGTGCCATCAGTGAGTCCGTACAAGCTGAAGCTTTCTTT
CDR3 protein: CAISESVQAEAFF
J gene: TRBJ1-1
clone size: -
V gene: TRBV10-3
D gene: -

CDR3 DNA: TGCGCCAGCAGCCAGGGCCCTGAGACAGATACGCAGTATTTT
CDR3 protein: CASSQGPETDTQYF
J gene: TRBJ2-3
clone size: -
V gene: TRBV4-3
D gene: -

CDR3 DNA: TGTGCCAGCAGCTGGGCGGGAGTCAGGGGGCGCGAAGAAGGACCCCAGCATTTT
CDR3 protein: CASSWAGVRGREEGPQHF
J gene: TRBJ1-5
clone size: -
V gene: TRBV5-6
D gene: TRBD1

CDR3 DNA: TGCGCCAGCAGCCAAGACCCAGGGGCCAACGTCCTGACTTTC
CDR3 protein: CASSQDPGANVLTF
J gene: TRBJ2-6
clone size: -
V gene: TRBV4-3
D gene: -

CDR3 DNA: TGTGCCAGCAGCTTAAAAGACAATGAGCAGTTCTTC
CDR3 protein: CASSLKDNEQFF
J gene: TRBJ2-1
clone size: -
V gene: TRBV13
D gene: -

CDR3 DNA: TGTGCCAGCAGCTTGGCAGGGGCTGGAAACACCATATATTTT
CDR3 protein: CASSLAGAGNTIYF
J gene: TRBJ1-3
clone size: few
V gene: TRBV5-4
D gene: -

CDR3 DNA: TGCGCCAGCAGCTTGTCCGGGACTGAAGCTTTCTTT
CDR3 protein: CASSLSGTEAFF
J gene: TRBJ1-1
clone size: few
V gene: TRBV5-1
D gene: -

CDR3 DNA: TGTGCCAGTAGTAAACCTCAGATTGAACAGGGAACCTATGGCTACACCTTC
CDR3 protein: CASSKPQIEQGTYGYTF
J gene: TRBJ1-2
clone size: -
V gene: TRBV19
D gene: -

CDR3 DNA: TGTGCCAGCAGCTCGGACGGACGGAACACCGGGGAGCTGTTTTTT
CDR3 protein: CASSSDGRNTGELFF
J gene: TRBJ2-2
clone size: -
V gene: TRBV13
D gene: -

CDR3 DNA: TGTGCTAGCAGCGCTGAGAGTGTGGAGACCCAGTACTTC
CDR3 protein: CASSAESVETQYF
J gene: TRBJ2-5
clone size: -
V gene: TRBV7-7
D gene: -

CDR3 DNA: TGTGCCAGCAGCTTAGGGTTGGAGACCCAGTACTTC
CDR3 protein: CASSLGLETQYF
J gene: TRBJ2-5
clone size: -
V gene: TRBV7-8
D gene: -

CDR3 DNA: TGCAGCGTTCCGGACATAAAGGGAAATTATGGCTACACCTTC
CDR3 protein: CSVPDIKGNYGYTF
J gene: TRBJ1-2
clone size: -
V gene: TRBV29-1
D gene: -

CDR3 DNA: TGTGCCAGCAGCTTCGACAGGGGATGGCCCCAGCATTTT
CDR3 protein: CASSFDRGWPQHF
J gene: TRBJ1-5
clone size: -
V gene: TRBV11-2
D gene: TRBD1

CDR3 DNA: TGTGCCAGCAGCCTGCTGGGCAACAATGAGCAGTTCTTC
CDR3 protein: CASSLLGNNEQFF
J gene: TRBJ2-1
clone size: -
V gene: TRBV5-8
D gene: -

CDR3 DNA: TGTGCCACCAGCGAAGGACTAGCGGGCTACTACGAGCAGTACTTC
CDR3 protein: CATSEGLAGYYEQYF
J gene: TRBJ2-7
clone size: -
V gene: TRBV15
D gene: TRBD2

CDR3 DNA: TGTGCCAGCAGTCTACATGTTACTGAAGCTTTCTTT
CDR3 protein: CASSLHVTEAFF
J gene: TRBJ1-1
clone size: -
V gene: TRBV5-6
D gene: -

CDR3 DNA: TGCGCCAGCAGTGATCTGGGGCCCACAGATACGCAGTATTTT
CDR3 protein: CASSDLGPTDTQYF
J gene: TRBJ2-3
clone size: -
V gene: TRBV10-1
D gene: -

CDR3 DNA: TGTGCCAGCAGTTTATATGGGACACGGAACACCGGGGAGCTGTTTTTT
CDR3 protein: CASSLYGTRNTGELFF
J gene: TRBJ2-2
clone size: -
V gene: TRBV27
D gene: -

CDR3 DNA: TGTGCCAGCAGTTGGGGCAGCAACAATGAGCAGTTCTTC
CDR3 protein: CASSWGSNNEQFF
J gene: TRBJ2-1
clone size: once
V gene: TRBV27
D gene: -

CDR3 DNA: TGTGCCAGTAGTATAGACGAGACCCAGTACTTC
CDR3 protein: CASSIDETQYF
J gene: TRBJ2-5
clone size: -
V gene: TRBV19
D gene: -

CDR3 DNA: TGCGCCAGCAGCTCCCTGGACGGCTCCTACGAGCAGTACTTC
CDR3 protein: CASSSLDGSYEQYF
J gene: TRBJ2-7
clone size: once
V gene: TRBV5-1
D gene: -

CDR3 DNA: TGTGCCAGCAGCCCCGACTATATCGACATGGGGAACATTCAGTACTTC
CDR3 protein: CASSPDYIDMGNIQYF
J gene: TRBJ2-4
clone size: -
V gene: TRBV28
D gene: -

CDR3 DNA: TGCGCCAGCAGCCAAGGGGCAGGGAGCGTCTACGAGCAGTACTTC
CDR3 protein: CASSQGAGSVYEQYF
J gene: TRBJ2-7
clone size: -
V gene: TRBV4-1
D gene: -